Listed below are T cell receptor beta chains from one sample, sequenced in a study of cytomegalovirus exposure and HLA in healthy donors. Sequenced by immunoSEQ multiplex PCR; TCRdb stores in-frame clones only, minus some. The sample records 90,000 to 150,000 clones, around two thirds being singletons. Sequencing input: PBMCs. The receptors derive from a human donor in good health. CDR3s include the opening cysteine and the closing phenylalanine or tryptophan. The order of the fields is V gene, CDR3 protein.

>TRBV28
CATLEHRGSSTDTQYF
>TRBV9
CASSVEQRTDTQYF
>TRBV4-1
CASSQDPAGRGSGNTIYF
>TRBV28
CASSPNRGQPQHF
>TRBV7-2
CASSLAGQGETQYF
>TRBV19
CASSIVQGPPHF
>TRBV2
CASSEQLVTEQYF
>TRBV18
CASSTQKGQGTDTQYF
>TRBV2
CASSVVTGSGYTF
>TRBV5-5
CASSYGQGNPVQETQYF
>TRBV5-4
CASSPRDRGGNEQFF
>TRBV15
CATSRDRINRGQYNSPLHF
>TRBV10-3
CAISRVLNNEQFF
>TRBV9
CASSADRVGSPLHF
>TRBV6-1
CASSKGGTGNEKLFF
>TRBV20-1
CSAPSREKLFF
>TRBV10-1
CASSMGGLNTEAFF
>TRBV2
CASRQGFSSYNEQFF
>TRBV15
CATSRAGPGWGNTIYF
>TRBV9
CASSRAQATDTQYF
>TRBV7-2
CAGEGGSSAGELFF
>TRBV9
CASSERQGSFSGANVLTF
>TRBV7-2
CASSLRPSTNTGELFF
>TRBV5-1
CASSLSGSSSQPQHF
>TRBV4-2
CASSQEGGGGYRFADTQYF
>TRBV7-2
CASSFSTGELFF
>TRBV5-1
CASRAGNEQFF
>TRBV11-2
CASSPLGAGKYGYTF
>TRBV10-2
CASSGGDLQETQYF
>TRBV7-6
CASSSDSLYNEQFF
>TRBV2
CASSEANSYNEQFF
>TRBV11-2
CASSLMSTETEAFF
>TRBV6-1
CATSRWDTSYNEQFF
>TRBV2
CASSITGATDTQYF
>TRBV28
CASSLIRDRDEKLFF
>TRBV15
CATSRARTSGRSYEQYF
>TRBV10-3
CAISDWDRLQETQYF
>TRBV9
CASSPDNGPFSNQPQHF
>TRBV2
CASLGSGGAGGQPQHF
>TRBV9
CASSPHTSGPTNEQFF
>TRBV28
CASSFRREFTEAFF
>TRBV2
CASSEGGLAGLYEQYF
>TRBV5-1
CASRLTSGLSFNEQFF
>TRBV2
CASRGSGFNNQPQHF
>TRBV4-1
CASSQVGANTGELFF
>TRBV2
CASSSDRSSGNTIYF
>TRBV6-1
CASSEGGGRETQYF
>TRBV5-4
CASSLGGKRSRWETQYF
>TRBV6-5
CASSSTTAYEQYF
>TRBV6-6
CASSPPVGGYEQYF
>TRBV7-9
CASSLTGLVGAGELFF
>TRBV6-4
CASRAGQGYNEQFF
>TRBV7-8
CASSLGDIHQPQHF
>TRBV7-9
CASSFGTGEESDTQYF
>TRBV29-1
CSVEEDRVSEQYF